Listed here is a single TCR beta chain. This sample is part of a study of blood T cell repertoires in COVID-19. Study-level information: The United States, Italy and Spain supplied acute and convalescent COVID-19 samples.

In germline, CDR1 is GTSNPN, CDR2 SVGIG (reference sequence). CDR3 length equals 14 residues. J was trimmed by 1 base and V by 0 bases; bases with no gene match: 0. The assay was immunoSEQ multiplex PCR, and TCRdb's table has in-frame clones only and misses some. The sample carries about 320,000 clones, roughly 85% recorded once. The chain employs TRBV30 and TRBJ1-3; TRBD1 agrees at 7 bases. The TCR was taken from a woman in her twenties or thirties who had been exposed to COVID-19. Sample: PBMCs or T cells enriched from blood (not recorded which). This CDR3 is CAWSVQGSGNTIYF. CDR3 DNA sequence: TGTGCCTGGAGTGTACAGGGGTCTGGAAACACCATATATTTT.